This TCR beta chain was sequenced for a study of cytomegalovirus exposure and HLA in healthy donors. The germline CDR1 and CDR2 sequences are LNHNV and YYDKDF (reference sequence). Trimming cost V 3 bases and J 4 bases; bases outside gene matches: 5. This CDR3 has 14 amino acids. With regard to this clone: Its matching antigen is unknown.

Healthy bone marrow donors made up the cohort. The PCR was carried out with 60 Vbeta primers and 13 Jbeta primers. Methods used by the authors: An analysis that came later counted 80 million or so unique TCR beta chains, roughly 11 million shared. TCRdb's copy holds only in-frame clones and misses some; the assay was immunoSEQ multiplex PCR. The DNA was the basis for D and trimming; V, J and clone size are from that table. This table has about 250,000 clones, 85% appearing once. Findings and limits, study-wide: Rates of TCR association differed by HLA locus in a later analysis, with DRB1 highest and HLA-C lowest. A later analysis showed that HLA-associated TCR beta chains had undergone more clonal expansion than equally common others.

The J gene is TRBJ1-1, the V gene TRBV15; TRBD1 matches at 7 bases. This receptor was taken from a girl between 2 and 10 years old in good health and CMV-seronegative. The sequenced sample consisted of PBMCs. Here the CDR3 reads CATSSQTGPTEAFF. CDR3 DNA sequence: TGTGCCACCAGCAGTCAGACAGGGCCCACTGAAGCTTTCTTT.